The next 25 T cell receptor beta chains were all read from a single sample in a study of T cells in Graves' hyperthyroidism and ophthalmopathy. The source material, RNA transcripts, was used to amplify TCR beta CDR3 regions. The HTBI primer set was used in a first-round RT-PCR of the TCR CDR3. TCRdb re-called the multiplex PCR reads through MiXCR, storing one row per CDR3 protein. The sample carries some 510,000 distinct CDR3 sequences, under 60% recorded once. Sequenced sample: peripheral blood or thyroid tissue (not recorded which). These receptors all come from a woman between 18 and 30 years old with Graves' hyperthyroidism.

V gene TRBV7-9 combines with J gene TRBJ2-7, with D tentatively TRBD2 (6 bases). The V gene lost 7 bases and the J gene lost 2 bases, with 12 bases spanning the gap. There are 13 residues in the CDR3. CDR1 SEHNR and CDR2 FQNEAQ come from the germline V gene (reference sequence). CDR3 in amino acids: CASIRGLPYEQYF. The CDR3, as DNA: TGTGCCAGCATTCGGGGACTCCCCTACGAGCAGTACTTC. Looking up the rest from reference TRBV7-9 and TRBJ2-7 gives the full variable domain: DTGVSQNPRHKITKRGQNVTFRCDPISEHNRLYWYRQTLGQGPEFLTYFQNEAQLEKSRLLSDRFSAERPKGSFSTLEIQRTEQGDSAMYLCASIRGLPYEQYFGPGTRLTVT.

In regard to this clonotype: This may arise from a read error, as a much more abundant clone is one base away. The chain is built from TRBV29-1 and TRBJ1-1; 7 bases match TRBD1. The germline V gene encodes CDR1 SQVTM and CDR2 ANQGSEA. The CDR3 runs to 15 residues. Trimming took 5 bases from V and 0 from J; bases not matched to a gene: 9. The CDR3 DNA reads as TGCAGCGTTACGAGGGGTGGACAGGTGAACACTGAAGCTTTCTTT. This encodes CSVTRGGQVNTEAFF.

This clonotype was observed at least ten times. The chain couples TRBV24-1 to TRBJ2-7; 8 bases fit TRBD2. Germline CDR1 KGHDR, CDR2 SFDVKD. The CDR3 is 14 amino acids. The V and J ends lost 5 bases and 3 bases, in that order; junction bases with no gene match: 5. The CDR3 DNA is TGTGCCACCAGTGCGGCGGGAGGAGGCTACGAGCAGTACTTC. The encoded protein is CATSAAGGGYEQYF.

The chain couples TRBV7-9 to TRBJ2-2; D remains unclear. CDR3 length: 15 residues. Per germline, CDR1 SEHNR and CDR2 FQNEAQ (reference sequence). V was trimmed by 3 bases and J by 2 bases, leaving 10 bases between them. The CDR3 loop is CASSFTLLNTGELFF. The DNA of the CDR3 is TGTGCCAGCAGCTTTACACTTCTTAACACCGGGGAGCTGTTTTTT.

CDR3 region: CASSITLVTYEQYF. The CDR3 nucleotides read TGTGCCAGCAGTATAACACTAGTTACGTACGAGCAGTACTTC. V and J are TRBV6-1 and TRBJ2-7, with D tentatively TRBD2 (5 bases). CDR1 is MNHNS and CDR2 is SASEGT in the germline V gene. V was cut by 5 bases and J by 4 bases, with 15 bases left in between. This CDR3 is built from 14 residues.

As DNA, the CDR3 is TGTGCCAGCAGCAGTCGAGGGGGGGCGCTTGTTTTCGGCTACACCTTC. It codes for CASSSRGGALVFGYTF. The V and J genes are TRBV7-2 and TRBJ1-2, with D possibly being TRBD1 (6 bases). The germline CDR1 and CDR2 sequences are SGHTA and FQGNSA. V lost 5 bases, J lost 8 bases, and 24 bases lay in between. This CDR3 has 16 residues.

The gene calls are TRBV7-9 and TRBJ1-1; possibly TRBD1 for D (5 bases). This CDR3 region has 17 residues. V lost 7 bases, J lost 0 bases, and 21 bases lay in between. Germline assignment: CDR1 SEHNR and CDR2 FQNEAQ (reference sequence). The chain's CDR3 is CASTSWGDWRMNTEAFF. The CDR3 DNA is TGTGCCAGCACCTCGTGGGGGGATTGGCGGATGAACACTGAAGCTTTCTTT.

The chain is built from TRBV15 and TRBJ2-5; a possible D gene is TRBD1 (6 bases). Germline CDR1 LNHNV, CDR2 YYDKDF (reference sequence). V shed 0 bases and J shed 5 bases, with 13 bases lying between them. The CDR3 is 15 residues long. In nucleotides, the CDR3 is TGTGCCACCAGCAGAGAGGTGGGGGCCTACGAGACCCAGTACTTC. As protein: CATSREVGAYETQYF.

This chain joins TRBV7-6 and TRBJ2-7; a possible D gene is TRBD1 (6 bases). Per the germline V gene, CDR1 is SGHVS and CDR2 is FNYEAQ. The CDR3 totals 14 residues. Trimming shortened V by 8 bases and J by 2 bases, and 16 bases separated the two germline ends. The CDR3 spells CASSNRDTTYEQYF. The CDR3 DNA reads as TGTGCCAGCTCAAACCGGGACACAACCTACGAGCAGTACTTC.

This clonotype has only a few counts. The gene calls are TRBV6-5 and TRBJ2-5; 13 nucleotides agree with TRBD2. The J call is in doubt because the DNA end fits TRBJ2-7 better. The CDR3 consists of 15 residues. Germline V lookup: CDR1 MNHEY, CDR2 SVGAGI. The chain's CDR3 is CASSYLTSGRYEQYF. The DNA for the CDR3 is TGTGCCAGCAGTTACCTGACTAGCGGGAGGTACGAGCAGTACTTC.

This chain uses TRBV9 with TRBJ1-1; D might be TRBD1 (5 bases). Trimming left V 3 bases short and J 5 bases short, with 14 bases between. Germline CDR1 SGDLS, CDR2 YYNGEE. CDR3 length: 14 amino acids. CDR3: CASSGLGVLTEAFF. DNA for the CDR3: TGTGCCAGCAGCGGACTGGGGGTTCTGACTGAAGCTTTCTTT. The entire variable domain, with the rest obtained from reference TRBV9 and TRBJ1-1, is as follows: DSGVTQTPKHLITATGQRVTLRCSPRSGDLSVYWYQQSLDQGLQFLIQYYNGEERAKGNILERFSAQQFPDLHSELNLSSLELGDSALYFCASSGLGVLTEAFFGQGTRLTVV.

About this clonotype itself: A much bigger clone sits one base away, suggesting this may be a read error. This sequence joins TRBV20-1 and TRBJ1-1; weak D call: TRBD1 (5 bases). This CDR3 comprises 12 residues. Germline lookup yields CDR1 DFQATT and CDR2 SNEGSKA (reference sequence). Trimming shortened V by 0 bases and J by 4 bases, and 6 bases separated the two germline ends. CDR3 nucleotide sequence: TGCAGTGCTAGAGAGACAGTCACTGAAGCTTTCTTT. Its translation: CSARETVTEAFF.

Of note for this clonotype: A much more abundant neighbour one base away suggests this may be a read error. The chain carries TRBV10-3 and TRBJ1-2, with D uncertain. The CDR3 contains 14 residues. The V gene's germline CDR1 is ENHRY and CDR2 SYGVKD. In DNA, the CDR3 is TGTGCCAGCAGTGAGTCGATGCGGGACTATGGCTACACCTTC. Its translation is CASSESMRDYGYTF.

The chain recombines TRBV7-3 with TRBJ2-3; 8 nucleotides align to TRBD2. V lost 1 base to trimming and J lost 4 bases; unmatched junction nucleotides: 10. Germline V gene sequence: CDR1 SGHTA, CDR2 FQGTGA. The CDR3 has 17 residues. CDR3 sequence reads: CASSLSLAGFGADTQYF. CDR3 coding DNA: TGTGCCAGCAGCTTAAGTCTAGCGGGTTTCGGCGCAGATACGCAGTATTTT.

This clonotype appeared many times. DNA for the CDR3: TGTGCCAGCAGCCAAAGGGCCAATTCACCCCTCCACTTT. This codes for CASSQRANSPLHF. The rearrangement uses TRBV14 and TRBJ1-6; no clear D gene. The CDR3 contains 13 residues. Germline V gene data show CDR1 as SGHDN and CDR2 as FVKESK. The V end was cut by 2 bases, the J end by 7 bases, with 6 bases between.

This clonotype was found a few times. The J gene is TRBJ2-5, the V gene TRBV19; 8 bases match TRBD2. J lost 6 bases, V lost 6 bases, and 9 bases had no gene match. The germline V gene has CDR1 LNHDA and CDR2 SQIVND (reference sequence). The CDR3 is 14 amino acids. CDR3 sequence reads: CASRVAGGVKTQYF. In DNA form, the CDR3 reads TGTGCCAGTAGGGTCGCGGGAGGCGTAAAGACCCAGTACTTC. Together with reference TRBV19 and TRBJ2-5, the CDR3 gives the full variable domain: DGGITQSPKYLFRKEGQNVTLSCEQNLNHDAMYWYRQDPGQGLRLIYYSQIVNDFQKGDIAEGYSVSREKKESFPLTVTSAQKNPTAFYLCASRVAGGVKTQYFGPGTRLLVL.

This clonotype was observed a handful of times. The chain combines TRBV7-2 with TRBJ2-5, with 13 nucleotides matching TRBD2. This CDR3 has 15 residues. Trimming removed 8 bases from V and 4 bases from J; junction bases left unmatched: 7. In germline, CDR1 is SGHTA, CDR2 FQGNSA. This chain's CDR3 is CASPRTSGSGETQYF. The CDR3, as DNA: TGTGCCAGCCCCCGGACTAGCGGGAGTGGAGAGACCCAGTACTTC.

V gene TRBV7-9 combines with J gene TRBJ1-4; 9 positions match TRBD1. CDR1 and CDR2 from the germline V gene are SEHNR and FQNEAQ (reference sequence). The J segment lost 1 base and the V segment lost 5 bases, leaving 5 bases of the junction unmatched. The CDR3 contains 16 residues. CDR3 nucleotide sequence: TGTGCCAGCAGCCCGGGACAGGGAAAAACTAATGAAAAACTGTTTTTT. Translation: CASSPGQGKTNEKLFF.

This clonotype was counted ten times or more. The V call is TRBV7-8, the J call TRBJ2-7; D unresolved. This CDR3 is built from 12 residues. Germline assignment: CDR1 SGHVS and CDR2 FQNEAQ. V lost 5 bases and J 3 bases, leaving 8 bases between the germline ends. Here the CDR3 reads CASSQANYEQYF. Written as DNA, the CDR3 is TGTGCCAGCAGCCAAGCAAACTACGAGCAGTACTTC.

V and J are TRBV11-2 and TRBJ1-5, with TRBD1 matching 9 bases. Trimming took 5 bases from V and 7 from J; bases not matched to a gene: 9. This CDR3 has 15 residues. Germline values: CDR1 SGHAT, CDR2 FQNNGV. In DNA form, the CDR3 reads TGTGCCAGCAGCCCCCTGACAGGGGGTAACCAGCCCCAGCATTTT. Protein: CASSPLTGGNQPQHF.

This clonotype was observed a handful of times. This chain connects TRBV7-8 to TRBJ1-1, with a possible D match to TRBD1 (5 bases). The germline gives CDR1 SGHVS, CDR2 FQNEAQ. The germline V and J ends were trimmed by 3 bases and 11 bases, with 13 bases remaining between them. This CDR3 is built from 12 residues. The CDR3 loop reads CASSLGPGLAFF. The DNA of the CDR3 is TGTGCCAGCAGCTTGGGACCCGGGTTGGCTTTCTTT.

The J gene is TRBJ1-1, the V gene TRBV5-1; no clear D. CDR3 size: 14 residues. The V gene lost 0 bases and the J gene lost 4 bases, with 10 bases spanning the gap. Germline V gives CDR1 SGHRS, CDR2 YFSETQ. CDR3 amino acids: CASSLEAAVTEAFF. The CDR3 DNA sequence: TGCGCCAGCAGCTTGGAGGCGGCAGTCACTGAAGCTTTCTTT.

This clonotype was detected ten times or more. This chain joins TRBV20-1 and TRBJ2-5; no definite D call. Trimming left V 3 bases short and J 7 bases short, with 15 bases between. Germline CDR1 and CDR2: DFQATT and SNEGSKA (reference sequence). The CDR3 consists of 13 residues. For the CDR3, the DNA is TGCAGTGCTAGGCTGCCCCCCGCTGGGACCCAGTACTTC. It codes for CSARLPPAGTQYF.

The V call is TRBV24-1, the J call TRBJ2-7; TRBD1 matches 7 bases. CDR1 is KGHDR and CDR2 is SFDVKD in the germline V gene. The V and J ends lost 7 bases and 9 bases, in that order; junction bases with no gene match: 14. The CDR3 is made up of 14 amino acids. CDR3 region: CATRQTGDGDTQYF. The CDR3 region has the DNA TGTGCCACCAGGCAAACAGGGGACGGGGATACGCAGTACTTC.

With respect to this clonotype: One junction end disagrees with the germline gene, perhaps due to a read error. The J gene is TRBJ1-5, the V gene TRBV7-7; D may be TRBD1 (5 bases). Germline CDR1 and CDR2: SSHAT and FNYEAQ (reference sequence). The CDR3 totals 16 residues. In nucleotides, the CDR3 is TGTGCTAGCAGCACCCTGGGGCCTTTCGGCAATCAGCCCCAGCATTTT. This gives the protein CASSTLGPFGNQPQHF.